This T cell receptor (beta chain) was recorded in a study of T cells in Graves' hyperthyroidism and ophthalmopathy. Using RNA transcripts as the source, TCR beta CDR3 regions were amplified. HTBI primers were used for first-round RT-PCR of the TCR CDR3. TCRdb re-called the multiplex PCR reads through MiXCR, storing one row per CDR3 protein. This table has a few hundred thousand distinct CDR3 sequences, 15% to 19% appearing once. This clonotype was recorded many times. Germline CDR1 and CDR2: SGHTA and FQGTGA. The trim removed 4 bases at V and 4 bases at J, leaving 7 bases unmatched. The CDR3 totals 16 residues.

The receptor comes from a woman in her 30s with Graves' hyperthyroidism. V is TRBV7-3 and J is TRBJ2-3, with 11 nucleotides matching TRBD2. The sequencing sample was made of blood. This chain's CDR3 is CASSSHSGRAPDTQYF. DNA for the CDR3: TGTGCCAGCAGCTCCCATAGCGGGAGGGCCCCAGATACGCAGTATTTT.